The present T cell receptor (beta chain) was sequenced within a study of cytomegalovirus exposure and HLA in healthy donors. Study observations and caveats: The HLA-A and HLA-B alleles of most subjects were reportedly predicted accurately from TCR beta sequences. Analysis was carried out at a later point, and it linked a missense DCLRE1C variant to TCR beta V- and J-gene trimming.

13 Jbeta primers and 60 Vbeta primers were used for the PCR. Measured with immunoSEQ multiplex PCR; TCRdb has only the in-frame clones, and not every one. There are approximately 140,000 clones in the sample; around three quarters occur only once, and about 12% lies in the top ten. This clone was counted only a few times. No antigen is known for it. Material: PBMCs. The source of this sequence is a man between 35 and 55 years old in good health and CMV-seropositive.

The CDR3 loop is CASSLLGRNSGSNEQFF. CDR3 nucleotide sequence: TGTGCCAGCAGCTTATTGGGTAGGAATAGCGGGAGCAATGAGCAGTTCTTC. V and J are TRBV7-2 and TRBJ2-1; 9 bases agree with TRBD2. Germline CDR1 SGHTA, CDR2 FQGNSA. After removal of 2 bases from V and 6 bases from J, the junction contained 11 bases not matched to a gene. This CDR3 comprises 17 residues.